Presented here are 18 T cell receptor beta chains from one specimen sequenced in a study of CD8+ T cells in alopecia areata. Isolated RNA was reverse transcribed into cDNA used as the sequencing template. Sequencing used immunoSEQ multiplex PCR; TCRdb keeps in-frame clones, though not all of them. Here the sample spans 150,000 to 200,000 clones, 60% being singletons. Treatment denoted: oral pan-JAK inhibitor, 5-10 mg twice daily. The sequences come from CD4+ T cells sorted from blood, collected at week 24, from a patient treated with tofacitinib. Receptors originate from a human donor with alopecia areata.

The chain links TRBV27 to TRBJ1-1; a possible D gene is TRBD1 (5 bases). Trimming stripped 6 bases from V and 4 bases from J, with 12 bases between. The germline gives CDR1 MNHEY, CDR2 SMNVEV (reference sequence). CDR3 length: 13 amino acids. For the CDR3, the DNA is TGTGCCAGCAGCAGGGCTGGGAGCACTGAAGCTTTCTTT. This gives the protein CASSRAGSTEAFF.

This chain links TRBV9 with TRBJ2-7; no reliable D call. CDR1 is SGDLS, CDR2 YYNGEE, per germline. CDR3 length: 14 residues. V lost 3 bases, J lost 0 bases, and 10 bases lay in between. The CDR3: CASSGQLISYEQYF. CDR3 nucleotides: TGTGCCAGCAGCGGGCAATTAATCTCCTACGAGCAGTACTTC.

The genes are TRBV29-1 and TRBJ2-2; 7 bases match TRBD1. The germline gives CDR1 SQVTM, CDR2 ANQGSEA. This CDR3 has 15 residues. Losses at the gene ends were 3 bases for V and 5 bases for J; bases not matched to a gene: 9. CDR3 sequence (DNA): TGCAGCGTTGAGGTGAAGGCAGGGGGAACCGGGGAGCTGTTTTTT. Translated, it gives CSVEVKAGGTGELFF.

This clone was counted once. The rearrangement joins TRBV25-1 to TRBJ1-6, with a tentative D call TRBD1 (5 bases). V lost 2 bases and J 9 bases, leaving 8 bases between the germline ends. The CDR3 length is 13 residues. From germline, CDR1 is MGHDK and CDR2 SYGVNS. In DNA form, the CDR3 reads TGTGCCAGCAGTGAACAGGGAAGTTCACCCCTCCACTTT. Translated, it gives CASSEQGSSPLHF.

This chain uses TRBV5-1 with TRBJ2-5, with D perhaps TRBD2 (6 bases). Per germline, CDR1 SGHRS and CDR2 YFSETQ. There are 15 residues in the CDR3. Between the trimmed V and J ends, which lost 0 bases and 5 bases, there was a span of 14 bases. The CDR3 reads CASSLDPTRSETQYF. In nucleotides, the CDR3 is TGCGCCAGCAGCTTGGATCCGACTAGATCGGAGACCCAGTACTTC.

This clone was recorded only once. The CDR3 reads CASSELGYGYTF. The CDR3 DNA sequence: TGTGCCAGCAGTGAATTGGGGTATGGCTACACCTTC. The chain recombines TRBV25-1 with TRBJ1-2; no firm D call. Per germline, CDR1 MGHDK and CDR2 SYGVNS. The CDR3 consists of 12 residues. V was shortened by 1 base and J by 5 bases, with 5 bases between the two germline ends.

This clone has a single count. CDR3 nucleotides: TGTGCCTGGGCCGGACAGGAGAATTCACCCCTCCACTTT. Protein sequence: CAWAGQENSPLHF. V usage is TRBV30 and J usage is TRBJ1-6, with 7 positions matching TRBD1. This CDR3 is 13 amino acids long. J gave up 7 bases and V 5 bases, and 5 bases lay outside the gene matches. Germline values: CDR1 GTSNPN, CDR2 SVGIG (reference sequence).

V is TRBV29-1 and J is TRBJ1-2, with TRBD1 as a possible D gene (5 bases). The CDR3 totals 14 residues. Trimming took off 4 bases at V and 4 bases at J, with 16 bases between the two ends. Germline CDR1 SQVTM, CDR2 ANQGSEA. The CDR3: CSVGGSPDIYGYTF. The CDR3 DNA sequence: TGCAGCGTTGGAGGATCCCCGGACATCTATGGCTACACCTTC.

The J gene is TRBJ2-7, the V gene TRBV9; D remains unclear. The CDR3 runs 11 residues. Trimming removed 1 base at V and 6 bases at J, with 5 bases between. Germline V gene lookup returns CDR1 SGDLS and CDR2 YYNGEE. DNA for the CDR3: TGTGCCAGCAGCGTAAACCCCGAGCAGTACTTC. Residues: CASSVNPEQYF.

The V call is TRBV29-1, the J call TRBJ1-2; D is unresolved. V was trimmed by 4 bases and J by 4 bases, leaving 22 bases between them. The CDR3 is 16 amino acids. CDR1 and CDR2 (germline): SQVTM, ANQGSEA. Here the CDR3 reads CSVVGPATLGSYGYTF. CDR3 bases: TGCAGCGTTGTAGGGCCGGCGACCCTAGGGAGCTATGGCTACACCTTC.

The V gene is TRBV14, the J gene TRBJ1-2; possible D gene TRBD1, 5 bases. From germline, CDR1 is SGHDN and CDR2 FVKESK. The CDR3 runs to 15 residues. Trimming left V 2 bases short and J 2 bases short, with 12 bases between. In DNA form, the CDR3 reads TGTGCCAGCAGCCAACTCCGGGACGGGAACTATGGCTACACCTTC. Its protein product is CASSQLRDGNYGYTF.

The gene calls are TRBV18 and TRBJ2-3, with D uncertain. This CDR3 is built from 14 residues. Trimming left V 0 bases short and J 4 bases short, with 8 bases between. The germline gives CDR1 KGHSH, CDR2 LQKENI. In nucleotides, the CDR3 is TGTGCCAGCTCACCACCTTCTCTCCCAGATACGCAGTATTTT. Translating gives CASSPPSLPDTQYF. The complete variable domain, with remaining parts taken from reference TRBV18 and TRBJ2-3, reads NAGVMQNPRHLVRRRGQEARLRCSPMKGHSHVYWYRQLPEEGLKFMVYLQKENIIDESGMPKERFSAEFPKEGPSILRIQQVVRGDSAAYFCASSPPSLPDTQYFGPGTRLTVL.

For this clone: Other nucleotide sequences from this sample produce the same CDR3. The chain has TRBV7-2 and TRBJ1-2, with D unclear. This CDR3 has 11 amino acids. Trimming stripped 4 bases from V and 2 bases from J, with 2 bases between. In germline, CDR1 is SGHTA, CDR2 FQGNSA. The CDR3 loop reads CASSSNYGYTF. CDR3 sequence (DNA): TGTGCCAGCAGCTCAAACTATGGCTACACCTTC.

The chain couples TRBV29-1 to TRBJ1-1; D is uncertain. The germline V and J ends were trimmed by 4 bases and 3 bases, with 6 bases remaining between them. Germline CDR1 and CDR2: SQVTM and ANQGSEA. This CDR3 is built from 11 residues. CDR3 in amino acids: CSVAIHTEAFF. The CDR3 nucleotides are TGCAGCGTTGCCATCCACACTGAAGCTTTCTTT.

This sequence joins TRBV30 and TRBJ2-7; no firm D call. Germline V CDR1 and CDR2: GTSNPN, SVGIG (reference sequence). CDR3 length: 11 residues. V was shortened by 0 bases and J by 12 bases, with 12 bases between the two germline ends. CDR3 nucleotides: TGTGCCTGGAGTGTCGGCCAGGCTCGGTACTTC. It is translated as CAWSVGQARYF.

The CDR3 nucleotides are TGTGCCAGCAGTGAAGTAGACAGGAGGAACACCGGGGAGCTGTTTTTT. Protein product: CASSEVDRRNTGELFF. This chain uses TRBV2 with TRBJ2-2; the D gene is possibly TRBD1 (6 bases). Germline lookup yields CDR1 SNHLY and CDR2 FYNNEI. The V end lost 1 base, the J end lost 1 base, and 10 bases lay between the germline ends. The CDR3 extends over 16 amino acids. The full variable domain, its missing parts supplied by reference TRBV2 and TRBJ2-2, is EPEVTQTPSHQVTQMGQEVILRCVPISNHLYFYWYRQILGQKVEFLVSFYNNEISEKSEIFDDQFSVERPDGSNFTLKIRSTKLEDSAMYFCASSEVDRRNTGELFFGEGSRLTVL.

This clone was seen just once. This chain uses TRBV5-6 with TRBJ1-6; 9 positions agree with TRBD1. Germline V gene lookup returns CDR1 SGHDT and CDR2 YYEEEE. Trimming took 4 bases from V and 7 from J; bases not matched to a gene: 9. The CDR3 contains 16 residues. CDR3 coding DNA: TGTGCCAGCAGCCTAACCCGGGACAGGGAAAATTCACCCCTCCACTTT. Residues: CASSLTRDRENSPLHF.

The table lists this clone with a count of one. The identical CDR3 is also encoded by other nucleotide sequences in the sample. This CDR3 reads CASSLERDTEAFF. The CDR3 DNA sequence: TGCGCCAGCAGCTTGGAAAGGGACACTGAAGCTTTCTTT. The rearrangement links TRBV5-1 to TRBJ1-1; D is unresolved. Trimming stripped 0 bases from V and 3 bases from J, with 6 bases between. Looked up from germline, CDR1 is SGHRS and CDR2 is YFSETQ. This CDR3 has 13 residues.